These T cell receptor beta chains were read from a single sample in a study of beta chain features in type 1 diabetes. The method was immunoSEQ multiplex PCR; TCRdb's version includes in-frame clones alone and lacks a portion of them. The data hold under 400,000 clones, with about 12% observed a single time. The sample consisted of naive CD4+ T cells from blood. The receptor set was obtained from a man aged 18 to 30 in good health. Each CDR3 is given without its conserved first and last residue. D genes are given only for firm matches.

d_call	v_call	cdr3_length	j_call	cdr3_aa
NA	TRBV11-3	13	TRBJ2-3	ASSPNQGQADTQY
NA	TRBV21-1	13	TRBJ1-5	ATGREYPRCQPQH
NA	TRBV2	11	TRBJ1-5	ASSGRGDQPQH
NA	TRBV2	12	TRBJ2-2	ASSEAPRSGELF
NA	TRBV18	12	TRBJ2-5	ASSPPAASQTQY
TRBD1	TRBV5-1	14	TRBJ1-2	ASSFFPGQGNYGYT
NA	TRBV5-1	12	TRBJ2-5	ASSLVRFQETQY
NA	TRBV5-1	13	TRBJ1-6	ASSLGGQGGSPLH
NA	TRBV28	12	TRBJ1-2	ASLAGVRGYGYT
NA	TRBV30	13	TRBJ1-6	AWTLRDIYNSPLH
TRBD2	TRBV9	11	TRBJ2-1	ASSVQRGNEQF
NA	TRBV11-3	15	TRBJ2-5	ASSSHWGSAGPPTQY
TRBD1	TRBV19	10	TRBJ1-4	ASIGQGEKLF
NA	TRBV7-9	15	TRBJ2-3	ASSLVGRVAGTDTQY
NA	TRBV30	13	TRBJ2-3	AWKVGRPSTDTQY
NA	TRBV5-4	12	TRBJ1-2	ASSLDRNNYGYT
NA	TRBV4-2	14	TRBJ2-1	ASSLSARAAYNEQF
TRBD1	TRBV10-3	13	TRBJ2-2	AISFGQGGTGELF
NA	TRBV4-3	11	TRBJ2-2	ASSQVLAGELF
TRBD1	TRBV29-1	14	TRBJ2-7	SVPKGAAGNPYEQY
NA	TRBV30	11	TRBJ1-5	AWSLEANQPQH
NA	TRBV12-5	11	TRBJ2-3	ASPLAITDTQY
NA	TRBV18	13	TRBJ2-3	ASSPERSSTDTQY
NA	TRBV30	15	TRBJ1-2	AWSYWALSGGTYGYT
NA	TRBV7-3	13	TRBJ1-3	ASSLGSGRGNTIY
TRBD2	TRBV19	13	TRBJ2-1	ASSTSTSGGPEQF
TRBD1	TRBV19	13	TRBJ1-1	ASSIVGTVNTEAF
NA	TRBV30	12	TRBJ2-3	AWSVGRYRDTQY
NA	TRBV7-8	11	TRBJ2-7	ASSSRQFYEQY
NA	TRBV4-3	12	TRBJ2-2	ASSQDPGTGELF
NA	TRBV5-6	13	TRBJ2-7	ASSLSWTVESGQY
NA	TRBV27	11	TRBJ1-2	ASSMARLGGYT
TRBD2	TRBV5-1	12	TRBJ2-3	ASSGGLHTDTQY
NA	TRBV6-5	11	TRBJ2-5	ASSYPGSETQY
TRBD1	TRBV5-1	17	TRBJ2-1	ASSLDVQGTPSSYNEQF
NA	TRBV29-1	11	TRBJ1-4	SVGLQFNEKLF
NA	TRBV2	11	TRBJ2-7	ASMGRFSYEQY
TRBD2	TRBV2	14	TRBJ2-5	ASSQGTSGAGETQY
TRBD1	TRBV7-3	12	TRBJ1-1	ASSLDRLNTEAF
NA	TRBV7-9	12	TRBJ2-3	ASSLALLTDTQY
NA	TRBV7-2	11	TRBJ2-2	ASSPRGGGELF
NA	TRBV30	9	TRBJ1-5	AFGNNQPQH
TRBD2	TRBV20-1	9	TRBJ2-1	SANGLAGQF
TRBD1	TRBV10-3	15	TRBJ2-6	AISPGQGGSGANVLT
TRBD1	TRBV7-2	12	TRBJ1-5	ASSLDRGWQPQH
TRBD1	TRBV2	13	TRBJ2-3	ASSVGQGAADTQY
NA	TRBV28	12	TRBJ2-3	ASSLSTPPGTQY
TRBD2	TRBV7-2	13	TRBJ2-7	ASSSVGLAPREQY